The clone carrying this TCR beta chain was found once. The data belong to a study of blood T cell repertoires in COVID-19. At the level of the study: Researchers got acute and convalescent COVID-19 samples from the United States, Italy and Spain. T cells, B-cell-depleted T cells, or PBMCs provided the cDNA or gDNA that served as material.

As handled by the study authors: Reference gene primers were amplified, and this amplification served to estimate nucleated cell counts. Measured with immunoSEQ multiplex PCR; TCRdb has only the in-frame clones, and not every one. V, J and clone size reflect that table, while D and trimming were determined from the DNA. The data hold 150,000 to 200,000 clones, with around three quarters observed a single time. The sequenced sample consisted of peripheral blood. This clonotype originated in a man between 60 and 70 years old with active or convalescent COVID-19.

The CDR3 spells CASSPAGTGDRGNYGYTF. The CDR3 DNA is TGTGCCAGCTCACCAGCCGGGACAGGGGACCGCGGTAACTATGGCTACACCTTC. J is TRBJ1-2 and V is TRBV18; 10 bases align to TRBD1. CDR1 and CDR2 from the germline V gene are KGHSH and LQKENI. This CDR3 comprises 18 residues. The ends lost 2 bases at V and 1 base at J; junction bases unmatched: 10.